This T cell receptor (beta chain) was recovered during a study of CD8 T cells in Susac syndrome. The RNA input was about 0.5 to 1 ug, and it was reverse transcribed with random hexamers. TCR beta CDR3 was amplified by immunoSEQ multiplex PCR. This amplification extended across 54 Vbeta and 13 Jbeta segments. TCRdb recomputed calls from the immunoSEQ multiplex PCR reads with MiXCR, one row per CDR3 protein. The repertoire holds more than 100,000 distinct CDR3 sequences, 80% to 85% seen once, with around 0.51% in the top ten. The length of the CDR3 is 14 residues. Germline V gives CDR1 SEHNR, CDR2 FQNEAQ (reference sequence). The V end was cut by 2 bases, the J end by 4 bases, with 11 bases between.

The rearrangement links TRBV7-9 to TRBJ1-2; D is ambiguous. Source material: CD8+ T cells from PBMCs. The receptor comes from a human donor with multiple sclerosis. In nucleotides, the CDR3 is TGTGCCAGCAGCTTACGGGATCAGCGCTATGGCTACACCTTC. It specifies CASSLRDQRYGYTF. Based on the CDR3 plus reference TRBV7-9 and TRBJ1-2, the full variable domain is DTGVSQNPRHKITKRGQNVTFRCDPISEHNRLYWYRQTLGQGPEFLTYFQNEAQLEKSRLLSDRFSAERPKGSFSTLEIQRTEQGDSAMYLCASSLRDQRYGYTFGSGTRLTVV.